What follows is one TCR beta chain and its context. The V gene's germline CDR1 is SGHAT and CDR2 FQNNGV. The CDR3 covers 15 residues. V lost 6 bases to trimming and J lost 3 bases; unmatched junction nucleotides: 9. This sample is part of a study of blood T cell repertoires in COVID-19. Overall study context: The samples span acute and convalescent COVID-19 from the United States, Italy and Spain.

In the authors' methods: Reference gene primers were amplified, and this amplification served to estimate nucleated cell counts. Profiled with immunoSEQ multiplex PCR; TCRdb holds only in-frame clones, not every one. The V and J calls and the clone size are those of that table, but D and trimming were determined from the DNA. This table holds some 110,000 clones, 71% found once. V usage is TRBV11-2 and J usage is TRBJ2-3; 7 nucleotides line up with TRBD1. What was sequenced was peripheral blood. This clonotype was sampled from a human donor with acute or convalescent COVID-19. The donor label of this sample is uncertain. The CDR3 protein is CASRAGQATTDTQYF. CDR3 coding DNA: TGTGCCAGCAGAGCCGGACAGGCCACTACAGATACGCAGTATTTT.